These 29 T cell receptor beta chains share one sample of origin, sequenced in a study of Ad26.COV2.S vaccination and SARS-CoV-2 variants. Stated treatment: 15 to 20 received Ad26.COV2.S at low or high dose, single or two shots; 5 received placebo; per-sample allocation not given. Each sample was drawn 63 days after the first injection (of vaccine or placebo). Here immunoSEQ multiplex PCR was the method, and the copy in TCRdb shows in-frame clones only, minus some. Among roughly 700,000 clones listed, roughly 90% were seen once. The sequencing here drew on peripheral blood, taken in a trial of Ad26.COV2.S vaccine versus placebo. All receptors derive from a person between 18 and 65 years old who received the Ad26.COV2.S COVID-19 vaccine or a placebo.

The chain employs TRBV29-1 and TRBJ2-7; D is ambiguous. Trimming removed 6 bases from V and 1 base from J, with 16 bases in between. Germline V gene lookup returns CDR1 SQVTM and CDR2 ANQGSEA. This CDR3 is 14 amino acids long. The CDR3 reads CSVSPGRTSYEQYF. CDR3 nucleotides: TGCAGCGTGAGCCCGGGCAGAACTTCCTACGAGCAGTACTTC.

CDR3 nucleotides: TGTGCCAGTAGTCCCGGGAGAGCGGGCTACGAGCAGTACTTC. Its protein product is CASSPGRAGYEQYF. The chain couples TRBV19 to TRBJ2-7; possible D gene TRBD2, 6 bases. Germline V gives CDR1 LNHDA, CDR2 SQIVND (reference sequence). The CDR3 is made up of 14 amino acids. The V and J ends lost 5 bases and 3 bases respectively, with 14 bases between them.

This chain connects TRBV4-2 to TRBJ2-7; 11 nucleotides align to TRBD2. From germline, CDR1 is LGHNA and CDR2 YNFKEQ. This CDR3 contains 14 residues. Trimming at V came to 5 bases and at J to 3 bases, leaving 3 bases not matched to a gene. CDR3 sequence (DNA): TGTGCCAGCAGCACGGGACTAGCGGACTACGAGCAGTACTTC. This translates into CASSTGLADYEQYF.

V is TRBV6-6 and J is TRBJ1-2, with D possibly matching TRBD1 (5 bases). This CDR3 is built from 16 residues. The germline V gene has CDR1 MNHNY and CDR2 SVGAGI (reference sequence). V lost 6 bases to trimming and J lost 2 bases, with 19 bases between them. The CDR3 sequence: CASSPADIRGNYGYTF. The CDR3 coding sequence is TGTGCCAGCAGCCCAGCGGATATTAGGGGAAACTATGGCTACACCTTC.

Only a few counts were recorded for this clone. The V gene is TRBV19, the J gene TRBJ2-7; possible D gene TRBD2, 6 bases. The CDR3 contains 15 residues. Trimming shortened V by 3 bases and J by 1 base, and 13 bases separated the two germline ends. The germline gives CDR1 LNHDA, CDR2 SQIVND (reference sequence). CDR3: CASSIRGDFSYEQYF. The CDR3, as DNA: TGTGCCAGTAGTATCCGTGGGGACTTTTCCTACGAGCAGTACTTC. The complete variable domain, with remaining parts taken from reference TRBV19 and TRBJ2-7, reads DGGITQSPKYLFRKEGQNVTLSCEQNLNHDAMYWYRQDPGQGLRLIYYSQIVNDFQKGDIAEGYSVSREKKESFPLTVTSAQKNPTAFYLCASSIRGDFSYEQYFGPGTRLTVT.

In regard to this clone: Germline is not matched at one junction end, which may reflect a read error. The chain joins TRBV7-7 to TRBJ2-5; TRBD2 matches 9 bases. The CDR3 runs 14 residues. In germline, CDR1 is SSHAT, CDR2 FNYEAQ (reference sequence). CDR3 amino acids: CASSTGLARETQYF. For the CDR3, the DNA is TGTGCTAGCAGCACTGGACTAGCGAGAGAGACCCAGTACTTC.

This chain joins TRBV5-4 and TRBJ2-2, with TRBD2 matching 7 bases. Germline V CDR1 and CDR2: SGHNT, YYREEE (reference sequence). CDR3 length equals 16 residues. V shed 4 bases and J 1 base; nucleotides not matched to a gene: 7. CDR3 nucleotide sequence: TGTGCCAGCAGCAAGAGAGCGGGATTGAACACCGGGGAGCTGTTTTTT. Translated, it gives CASSKRAGLNTGELFF.

Only a few counts were recorded for this clone. CDR3 in DNA: TGTGCCAGCTCACCACCGGGGCTAGCGGGAGCCACCGGGGAGCTGTTTTTT. Translating it yields CASSPPGLAGATGELFF. The V gene is TRBV18, the J gene TRBJ2-2; 10 nucleotides agree with TRBD2. The CDR3 totals 17 residues. With V trimmed by 0 bases and J by 4 bases, 5 bases remained unmatched. The germline CDR1 and CDR2 sequences are KGHSH and LQKENI. The full variable domain, with the rest looked up from reference TRBV18 and TRBJ2-2, is NAGVMQNPRHLVRRRGQEARLRCSPMKGHSHVYWYRQLPEEGLKFMVYLQKENIIDESGMPKERFSAEFPKEGPSILRIQQVVRGDSAAYFCASSPPGLAGATGELFFGEGSRLTVL.

The chain carries TRBV30 and TRBJ1-6; D remains ambiguous. Germline CDR1 and CDR2: GTSNPN and SVGIG (reference sequence). The germline V and J ends were trimmed by 4 bases and 12 bases, with 22 bases remaining between them. The CDR3 is made up of 15 amino acids. The CDR3 reads CAWTPRWSQQRPLHF. The CDR3, as DNA: TGTGCCTGGACGCCGCGTTGGTCCCAACAAAGACCCCTCCACTTT.

This clone came up once. The V call is TRBV30, the J call TRBJ2-7; D perhaps matches TRBD2 (5 bases). CDR1 and CDR2 (germline): GTSNPN, SVGIG (reference sequence). This CDR3 is built from 14 residues. V lost 5 bases and J 6 bases, leaving 20 bases between the germline ends. CDR3 loop: CAWDPGDTGVEQYF. The CDR3 DNA reads TGTGCCTGGGACCCCGGGGATACTGGGGTCGAGCAGTACTTC. Using reference TRBV30 and TRBJ2-7 for the parts outside the CDR3, the full variable domain is SQTIHQWPATLVQPVGSPLSLECTVEGTSNPNLYWYRQAAGRGLQLLFYSVGIGQISSEVPQNLSASRPQDRQFILSSKKLLLSDSGFYLCAWDPGDTGVEQYFGPGTRLTVT.

CDR3 in amino acids: CASSMDRGPISGANVLTF. The CDR3 DNA reads as TGTGCCAGTAGTATGGACAGGGGGCCAATCTCTGGGGCCAACGTCCTGACTTTC. This sequence joins TRBV19 and TRBJ2-6; 11 positions match TRBD1. Losses at the gene ends were 3 bases for V and 0 bases for J; bases not matched to a gene: 4. Germline lookup yields CDR1 LNHDA and CDR2 SQIVND (reference sequence). CDR3 size: 18 residues. Looking up the rest from reference TRBV19 and TRBJ2-6 gives the full variable domain: DGGITQSPKYLFRKEGQNVTLSCEQNLNHDAMYWYRQDPGQGLRLIYYSQIVNDFQKGDIAEGYSVSREKKESFPLTVTSAQKNPTAFYLCASSMDRGPISGANVLTFGAGSRLTVL.

A word on this clone: The sample carries other DNA sequences with the same CDR3. V is TRBV5-4 and J is TRBJ1-5; the D is unclear. Looked up from germline, CDR1 is SGHNT and CDR2 is YYREEE (reference sequence). V lost 0 bases to trimming and J lost 3 bases, with 4 bases between them. The CDR3 runs to 13 residues. The CDR3 spells CASSLDPNQPQHF. The CDR3 nucleotides are TGTGCCAGCAGCTTGGACCCCAATCAGCCCCAGCATTTT.

A note on this clone: Other nucleotide sequences from this sample produce the same CDR3. The chain recombines TRBV2 with TRBJ1-5; 7 bases agree with TRBD1. Germline V gene data show CDR1 as SNHLY and CDR2 as FYNNEI. Germline trimming cut 7 bases from V and 4 bases from J; bases unmatched to any gene: 4. The CDR3 has 13 residues. CDR3 in DNA: TGTGCCAGCACCCGGGACAGAAATCAGCCCCAGCATTTT. Translation: CASTRDRNQPQHF. Together with reference TRBV2 and TRBJ1-5, the CDR3 gives the full variable domain: EPEVTQTPSHQVTQMGQEVILRCVPISNHLYFYWYRQILGQKVEFLVSFYNNEISEKSEIFDDQFSVERPDGSNFTLKIRSTKLEDSAMYFCASTRDRNQPQHFGDGTRLSIL.

The rearrangement links TRBV6-2 or TRBV6-3 to TRBJ1-6; TRBD1 might be the D (6 bases). CDR3 length: 16 amino acids. Germline CDR1 and CDR2: MNHEY and SVGEGT. V was clipped by 0 bases and J by 7 bases, with 13 bases between them. In DNA, the CDR3 is TGTGCCAGCAGTTACTCGCCGGGACAAGGGAATTCACCCCTCCACTTT. It translates to CASSYSPGQGNSPLHF.

The genes are TRBV6-2 or TRBV6-3 and TRBJ1-2, with D perhaps matching TRBD1 (5 bases). This CDR3 contains 14 residues. Trimming took 6 bases from V and 5 from J, leaving 16 bases between them. CDR1 and CDR2 (germline): MNHEY, SVGEGT. The CDR3 bases are TGTGCCAGCAGCTCAACAGGACGACCTTATGGCTACACCTTC. Translated: CASSSTGRPYGYTF.

J is TRBJ2-2 and V is TRBV10-1, with no clear D. The CDR3 runs to 14 residues. With 0 bases removed from V and 6 bases from J, the gap between germline ends came to 8 bases. Per the germline V gene, CDR1 is WNHNN and CDR2 is SYGVQD (reference sequence). The CDR3 DNA is TGCGCCAGCAGTGAGTCGTTGGGGTCCGGGGAGCTGTTTTTT. Protein product: CASSESLGSGELFF.

The rearrangement joins TRBV5-6 to TRBJ2-7; the D is unclear. Germline V CDR1 and CDR2: SGHDT, YYEEEE. Trimming took 0 bases from V and 1 from J, leaving 8 bases between them. The CDR3 spans 14 residues. The CDR3 region is CASSLVYGSYEQYF. The CDR3 nucleotides are TGTGCCAGCAGCTTGGTATACGGTTCCTACGAGCAGTACTTC.

This clone is a singleton in its sample. The chain carries TRBV29-1 and TRBJ1-1; D remains ambiguous. This CDR3 is 13 amino acids long. Germline CDR1 is SQVTM and CDR2 is ANQGSEA. With 3 bases removed from V and 11 bases from J, the gap between germline ends came to 19 bases. DNA for the CDR3: TGCAGCGTTGACATGGGGTTGGGGTCCGGGGCTTTCTTT. This gives the protein CSVDMGLGSGAFF. Looking up the rest from reference TRBV29-1 and TRBJ1-1 gives the full variable domain: SAVISQKPSRDICQRGTSLTIQCQVDSQVTMMFWYRQQPGQSLTLIATANQGSEATYESGFVIDKFPISRPNLTFSTLTVSNMSPEDSSIYLCSVDMGLGSGAFFGQGTRLTVV.

The rearrangement joins TRBV7-9 to TRBJ2-7; possibly TRBD1 for D (6 bases). Trimming took 4 bases from V and 0 from J, leaving 10 bases between them. The CDR3 has 14 amino acids. CDR1 and CDR2 from the germline V gene are SEHNR and FQNEAQ (reference sequence). The CDR3 here is CASSSGTPSYEQYF. The CDR3 DNA sequence: TGTGCCAGCAGCTCCGGGACACCCTCCTACGAGCAGTACTTC.

This clone was seen a single time. The chain combines TRBV5-8 with TRBJ1-1, with TRBD1 matching over 9 bases. There are 13 residues in the CDR3. The V gene end was trimmed by 4 bases and the J gene end by 5 bases; junction bases not matched to a gene: 3. CDR1 and CDR2 from the germline V gene are SGHTS and YDEGEE. Written as DNA, the CDR3 is TGTGCCAGCAGCGGGACAGGGCGTACTGAAGCTTTCTTT. Translation: CASSGTGRTEAFF.

Concerning this clone itself: The same CDR3 can be traced to other DNA sequences in this sample. The J gene is TRBJ1-4, the V gene TRBV30, with a possible D match to TRBD1 (6 bases). Trimming cost V 0 bases and J 8 bases, with 7 bases left between them. This CDR3 spans 12 amino acids. Per the germline V gene, CDR1 is GTSNPN and CDR2 is SVGIG (reference sequence). The CDR3 DNA sequence: TGTGCCTGGAGTGTACAGGGCGAAAAACTGTTTTTT. The encoded protein is CAWSVQGEKLFF.

This chain links TRBV5-1 with TRBJ2-5; tentatively, D is TRBD1 or TRBD2 (5 bases each). The V end was cut by 5 bases, the J end by 4 bases, with 9 bases between. The CDR3 is made up of 12 amino acids. Germline V CDR1 and CDR2: SGHRS, YFSETQ. CDR3 nucleotide sequence: TGCGCCAGCAGAGGGGACGGAGAGACCCAGTACTTC. It codes for CASRGDGETQYF. The variable domain in full, with the rest retrieved from reference TRBV5-1 and TRBJ2-5, is KAGVTQTPRYLIKTRGQQVTLSCSPISGHRSVSWYQQTPGQGLQFLFEYFSETQRNKGNFPGRFSGRQFSNSRSEMNVSTLELGDSALYLCASRGDGETQYFGPGTRLLVL.

This chain links TRBV27 with TRBJ1-1, with 7 nucleotides matching TRBD1. V dropped 5 bases and J dropped 4; count of bases not matched to a gene: 10. The V gene's germline CDR1 is MNHEY and CDR2 SMNVEV (reference sequence). This CDR3 comprises 15 residues. Written as DNA, the CDR3 is TGTGCCAGCAGTCCTAAGGGGGCCTTGAGCACTGAAGCTTTCTTT. As protein: CASSPKGALSTEAFF.

The chain employs TRBV9 and TRBJ2-7, with unresolved D. Deletions cut 1 base from V and 5 bases from J, with 10 bases between. Germline CDR1 is SGDLS and CDR2 is YYNGEE. The CDR3 is made up of 13 amino acids. The CDR3 here is CASSVKGWDEQYF. In DNA, the CDR3 is TGTGCCAGCAGCGTAAAAGGGTGGGACGAGCAGTACTTC.

As to this clone: Other DNA sequences in this specimen translate into the identical CDR3. The chain employs TRBV18 and TRBJ1-5; D gene ambiguous. Between the trimmed V and J ends, which lost 2 bases and 4 bases, there was a span of 6 bases. CDR3 length: 13 amino acids. Germline V gene data show CDR1 as KGHSH and CDR2 as LQKENI. CDR3 protein: CASSPDQNQPQHF. CDR3 nucleotides: TGTGCCAGCTCACCAGATCAGAATCAGCCCCAGCATTTT.

The chain employs TRBV5-1 and TRBJ2-7; 7 nucleotides match TRBD1. CDR1 is SGHRS, CDR2 YFSETQ, per germline. The J segment lost 0 bases and the V segment lost 3 bases, leaving 6 bases of the junction unmatched. The CDR3 has 15 amino acids. CDR3 DNA sequence: TGCGCCAGCAGCTCCGGACAGGCGAACTCCTACGAGCAGTACTTC. Translated: CASSSGQANSYEQYF. Variable domain in full (rest from reference TRBV5-1 and TRBJ2-7): KAGVTQTPRYLIKTRGQQVTLSCSPISGHRSVSWYQQTPGQGLQFLFEYFSETQRNKGNFPGRFSGRQFSNSRSEMNVSTLELGDSALYLCASSSGQANSYEQYFGPGTRLTVT.

This clone was observed a few times. The chain links TRBV19 to TRBJ1-5; D unresolved. V lost 3 bases to trimming and J lost 5 bases, with 11 bases between them. The CDR3 runs to 14 residues. Germline assignment: CDR1 LNHDA and CDR2 SQIVND (reference sequence). CDR3 residues: CASSITASYQPQHF. DNA of the CDR3: TGTGCCAGTAGTATCACAGCGTCGTATCAGCCCCAGCATTTT.

The chain employs TRBV3-1 (or the pseudogene TRBV3-2) and TRBJ1-5, with 7 bases matching TRBD1. This CDR3 region has 16 residues. Germline values: CDR1 LGHDT, CDR2 YNNKEL (reference sequence). Unmatched junction bases numbered 9, after V lost 3 bases and J lost 4 bases. The CDR3 bases are TGTGCCAGCAGCCAGCCCCCGGGACAGACAAATCAGCCCCAGCATTTT. Protein product: CASSQPPGQTNQPQHF.

CDR3 sequence reads: CASSGGQGNEQFF. CDR3 sequence (DNA): TGCGCCAGCAGTGGGGGACAGGGCAATGAGCAGTTCTTC. The gene calls are TRBV10-1 and TRBJ2-1, with 9 bases fitting TRBD1. Germline lookup yields CDR1 WNHNN and CDR2 SYGVQD (reference sequence). Germline trimming cut 4 bases from V and 6 bases from J; bases unmatched to any gene: 1. This CDR3 is 13 amino acids long.